This record concerns one T cell receptor (beta chain) sequence. Antigen unknown. The data are from a study of cytomegalovirus exposure and HLA in healthy donors. Study-wide results and caveats: In a later analysis, productive TCRs from donors in an Asian-associated ancestry cluster reportedly carried fewer N-insertions than the cohort mean.

Primers for the PCR totalled 60 Vbeta and 13 Jbeta. Data came from immunoSEQ multiplex PCR; TCRdb stores just in-frame clones and leaves some out. The table includes more than 100,000 clones, roughly 70% detected once. V gave up 3 bases and J gave up 7 bases; unmatched junction bases: 9. CDR1 is KGHSH and CDR2 is LQKENI in the germline V gene. This CDR3 spans 16 amino acids. The chain uses TRBV18 and TRBJ2-2; 9 positions match TRBD1. The sequenced sample was PBMCs. The receptor comes from a woman aged 45-59 years in good health and CMV-seronegative. In DNA, the CDR3 is TGTGCCAGCTCACCGTTGGGACAGGGTGAAGGCGGGGAGCTGTTTTTT. Translating it yields CASSPLGQGEGGELFF.